This T cell receptor beta chain was identified in a study of technical replicates of blood from a few donors. TCRdb keeps only in-frame clones here, not all; method: immunoSEQ multiplex PCR. The table shows fewer than 9,500 clones, with roughly 91% occurring only once. The CDR3 loop spans 11 amino acids. Germline CDR1 reads MDHEN; CDR2 reads SYDVKM. Between the trimmed V and J ends, which lost 3 bases and 10 bases, there was a span of 9 bases. The sequencing input was PBMCs. The receptor was isolated from a human donor in good health. The gene calls are TRBV28 and TRBJ1-1, with D possibly matching TRBD1 (5 bases). In nucleotides, the CDR3 is TGTGCCAGCAGTTTGGGGCTCCGAGCTTTCTTT. Its protein product is CASSLGLRAFF.